Given below is one T cell receptor beta chain in context. This entry comes from a study of cytomegalovirus exposure and HLA in healthy donors. CDR3 length equals 15 residues. Trimming shortened V by 3 bases and J by 4 bases, and 15 bases separated the two germline ends. Germline V gene sequence: CDR1 MGHDK, CDR2 SYGVNS. Clones were sequenced by immunoSEQ multiplex PCR, and TCRdb holds only the in-frame ones, with some missing. This sample has 280,000 or so clones, with 70% to 90% found just once. Sequenced input: PBMCs. This receptor was obtained from a woman between 18 and 30 years old in good health and CMV-seronegative. The chain recombines TRBV25-1 with TRBJ1-1; D is unresolved. CDR3 sequence reads: CASSDVRVKGTEAFF. CDR3 DNA: TGTGCCAGCAGTGATGTGAGGGTGAAGGGCACTGAAGCTTTCTTT.